This passage covers 28 T cell receptor beta chains from one sample sequenced in a study of blood T cell repertoires in COVID-19. The method was immunoSEQ multiplex PCR; TCRdb's version includes in-frame clones alone and lacks a portion of them. This table has about 80,000 clones, approximately 76% appearing once. Sequenced material: peripheral blood. The receptors here all came from a man between 65 and 85 years old with active or convalescent COVID-19.

The chain couples TRBV28 to TRBJ1-2, with 8 bases fitting TRBD1. The V and J ends lost 8 bases and 4 bases, in that order; junction bases with no gene match: 15. This CDR3 region has 16 residues. The germline V gene encodes CDR1 MDHEN and CDR2 SYDVKM. The CDR3 coding sequence is TGTGCCAGCGGTATGGACAGGGCCAGAACTTCCTATGGCTACACCTTC. This encodes CASGMDRARTSYGYTF.

The rearrangement joins TRBV7-9 to TRBJ2-5; 7 bases fit TRBD1. The V gene end was trimmed by 5 bases and the J gene end by 5 bases; junction bases not matched to a gene: 14. This CDR3 region has 16 residues. Germline V lookup: CDR1 SEHNR, CDR2 FQNEAQ (reference sequence). The DNA of the CDR3 is TGTGCCAGCAGCAAACGACAGGGCCTCACGGGGGAGACCCAGTACTTC. It codes for CASSKRQGLTGETQYF.

CDR3 sequence: CASSVGVANQPQHF. The CDR3 DNA reads TGTGCCAGCAGCGTAGGCGTAGCCAATCAGCCCCAGCATTTT. This chain links TRBV9 with TRBJ1-5, with D unresolved. The CDR3 spans 14 residues. V shed 0 bases and J shed 3 bases, with 7 bases lying between them. Germline CDR1 reads SGDLS; CDR2 reads YYNGEE.

The chain has TRBV7-8 and TRBJ2-3, with a tentative D call TRBD2 (6 bases). The V gene's germline CDR1 is SGHVS and CDR2 FQNEAQ. V shed 6 bases and J shed 6 bases, with 16 bases lying between them. The CDR3 is 14 amino acids. DNA of the CDR3: TGTGCCAGCAGGCCAGGGACTCCCCTCGATACGCAGTATTTT. Translated, it gives CASRPGTPLDTQYF.

V is TRBV7-9 and J is TRBJ1-5; D possibly corresponds to TRBD1 (6 bases). The V gene lost 7 bases and the J gene lost 3 bases, with 13 bases spanning the gap. This CDR3 has 14 residues. Germline values: CDR1 SEHNR, CDR2 FQNEAQ (reference sequence). The CDR3 DNA reads TGTGCCAGCACCGTTGGACAGTCCAATCAGCCCCAGCATTTT. This gives the protein CASTVGQSNQPQHF.

This clone was seen only once. The gene calls are TRBV11-3 and TRBJ1-1, with unresolved D. The germline CDR1 and CDR2 sequences are SGHNT and YENEEA. Trimming stripped 5 bases from V and 0 bases from J, with 10 bases between. The CDR3 is 14 amino acids. The CDR3 is CASSKGRLNTEAFF. The CDR3 DNA is TGTGCCAGCAGCAAAGGGAGATTGAACACTGAAGCTTTCTTT.

The chain recombines TRBV3-1 (or the pseudogene TRBV3-2) with TRBJ1-2, with D uncertain. V was trimmed by 3 bases and J by 4 bases, leaving 15 bases between them. Germline V gene data show CDR1 as LGHDT and CDR2 as YNNKEL (reference sequence). This CDR3 has 15 residues. CDR3 DNA: TGTGCCAGCAGCCACCGGGGTCGATCGGCCTATGGCTACACCTTC. Protein sequence: CASSHRGRSAYGYTF.

This clone was picked up one time. V gene TRBV9 combines with J gene TRBJ1-4; TRBD1 might be the D (6 bases). Germline CDR1 SGDLS, CDR2 YYNGEE. This CDR3 has 15 residues. V was trimmed by 4 bases and J by 7 bases, leaving 17 bases between them. CDR3 region: CASSSQTGRGEKLFF. The CDR3, as DNA: TGTGCCAGCAGCTCACAGACAGGACGCGGTGAAAAACTGTTTTTT.

This clone has just one count. This rearrangement joins TRBV5-1 to TRBJ2-5; TRBD2 matches 13 bases. CDR1 is SGHRS, CDR2 YFSETQ, per germline. The CDR3 sequence is 17 residues long. Trimming cost V 0 bases and J 5 bases; bases outside gene matches: 7. The CDR3 spells CASSLVTSGGARETQYF. The CDR3 nucleotides read TGCGCCAGCAGCTTGGTTACTAGCGGGGGGGCCAGGGAGACCCAGTACTTC.

The chain links TRBV28 to TRBJ2-2, with D possibly being TRBD1 (6 bases). Germline lookup yields CDR1 MDHEN and CDR2 SYDVKM. This CDR3 comprises 15 residues. The V and J ends lost 10 bases and 5 bases respectively, with 20 bases between them. The CDR3 protein is CAIQFSGDATGELFF. CDR3 DNA: TGTGCCATCCAGTTTTCAGGGGACGCAACCGGGGAGCTGTTTTTT.

This clone was seen just once. The chain joins TRBV18 to TRBJ2-1; 8 bases map to TRBD1. The ends lost 6 bases at V and 0 bases at J; junction bases unmatched: 1. Germline V lookup: CDR1 KGHSH, CDR2 LQKENI. The CDR3 covers 14 residues. The CDR3 here is CASSGTGSYNEQFF. CDR3 nucleotides: TGTGCCAGCTCCGGGACAGGCTCCTACAATGAGCAGTTCTTC.

This sequence joins TRBV15 and TRBJ2-1, with 8 bases matching TRBD1. There are 11 residues in the CDR3. The V segment lost 6 bases and the J segment 9 bases; nucleotides outside the gene matches: 1. CDR1 is LNHNV and CDR2 is YYDKDF in the germline V gene (reference sequence). The CDR3 protein is CATRGQGEQFF. The CDR3 region has the DNA TGTGCCACCAGAGGACAGGGTGAGCAGTTCTTC.

The gene calls are TRBV5-1 and TRBJ2-7; D not certain. Germline-derived CDR1 and CDR2 are SGHRS and YFSETQ. This CDR3 spans 16 amino acids. Trimming cost V 0 bases and J 0 bases, with 13 bases left between them. The CDR3 sequence is CASSLASGLISYEQYF. The CDR3 nucleotides are TGCGCCAGCAGCTTGGCCTCTGGCCTCATCTCCTACGAGCAGTACTTC.

The genes are TRBV6-5 and TRBJ2-1; tentative D call: TRBD1 (5 bases). Trimming stripped 3 bases from V and 7 bases from J, with 7 bases between. Germline V lookup: CDR1 MNHEY, CDR2 SVGAGI. CDR3 length equals 12 residues. This CDR3 reads CASSYKGNEQFF. For the CDR3, the DNA is TGTGCCAGCAGTTATAAGGGGAATGAGCAGTTCTTC.

This clone was recorded a few times. The chain combines TRBV30 with TRBJ2-2; unclear D gene. CDR1 and CDR2 from the germline V gene are GTSNPN and SVGIG (reference sequence). CDR3 length: 12 residues. V lost 2 bases and J 5 bases, leaving 6 bases between the germline ends. In DNA, the CDR3 is TGTGCCTGGAGTAGGAGTACCGGGGAGCTGTTTTTT. This gives the protein CAWSRSTGELFF.

The chain joins TRBV29-1 to TRBJ1-3; perhaps TRBD1 as D (6 bases). Germline CDR1 is SQVTM and CDR2 is ANQGSEA. V shed 4 bases and J shed 0 bases, with 13 bases lying between them. The CDR3 contains 15 residues. The CDR3: CSVVYRAFSGNTIYF. CDR3 coding DNA: TGCAGCGTTGTATACAGGGCCTTCTCTGGAAACACCATATATTTT.

The table lists this clone with many counts. The gene calls are TRBV7-9 and TRBJ2-3; 10 bases are a match to TRBD2. V lost 5 bases, J lost 2 bases, and 7 bases stayed unmatched. Germline CDR1 and CDR2: SEHNR and FQNEAQ (reference sequence). The CDR3 is 16 residues long. CDR3 sequence (DNA): TGTGCCAGCAGCCCCACCCTAGCGGGAGACACAGATACGCAGTATTTT. This encodes CASSPTLAGDTDTQYF.

The V and J genes are TRBV2 and TRBJ2-7, with 8 bases aligning to TRBD1. Germline-derived CDR1 and CDR2 are SNHLY and FYNNEI. The CDR3 contains 15 residues. With 8 bases clipped from V and 6 bases from J, the junction kept 15 bases outside the gene matches. DNA of the CDR3: TGTGCCAGCTGTCACCCGGGACAGGCCTCGCGCGAGCAGTACTTC. It yields the protein CASCHPGQASREQYF.

This clone was seen a handful of times. This chain uses TRBV20-1 with TRBJ1-2, with D perhaps TRBD1 (5 bases). The V gene lost 8 bases and the J gene lost 2 bases, with 9 bases spanning the gap. Germline values: CDR1 DFQATT, CDR2 SNEGSKA (reference sequence). This CDR3 comprises 11 residues. CDR3 sequence (DNA): TGCAGTATGGCAGGGAACTATGGCTACACCTTC. Translation gives CSMAGNYGYTF.

This chain connects TRBV10-1 to TRBJ2-3; 9 bases match TRBD2. The J segment lost 6 bases and the V segment lost 4 bases, leaving 5 bases of the junction unmatched. There are 14 residues in the CDR3. Germline assignment: CDR1 WNHNN and CDR2 SYGVQD (reference sequence). CDR3 DNA sequence: TGCGCCAGCAGTGCTAGCGGGGAGTGGGATACGCAGTATTTT. Its protein product is CASSASGEWDTQYF.

The sample holds a few counts of this clone. The V call is TRBV4-1, the J call TRBJ1-2; D ambiguous. There are 13 residues in the CDR3. From germline, CDR1 is MGHRA and CDR2 YSYEKL. V lost 4 bases and J 3 bases, leaving 9 bases between the germline ends. This chain's CDR3 is CASSLGGYYGYTF. DNA of the CDR3: TGCGCCAGCAGCCTAGGAGGGTACTATGGCTACACCTTC.

The chain carries TRBV3-1 (or the pseudogene TRBV3-2) and TRBJ2-1; maybe TRBD2 (6 bases). V was cut by 0 bases and J by 4 bases, with 7 bases left in between. The CDR3 is 14 residues long. From germline, CDR1 is LGHDT and CDR2 YNNKEL (reference sequence). The CDR3 DNA is TGTGCCAGCAGCCAAGATGCGGGGTACAATGAGCAGTTCTTC. Translated: CASSQDAGYNEQFF.

This clone has a single count. The rearrangement joins TRBV7-2 to TRBJ2-1; D is possibly TRBD1 (5 bases). This CDR3 comprises 15 residues. V was pared by 6 bases and J by 0 bases, with 12 bases between. From germline, CDR1 is SGHTA and CDR2 FQGNSA. DNA of the CDR3: TGTGCCAGCAGGATAACAGGTCACTCCTACAATGAGCAGTTCTTC. Its protein is CASRITGHSYNEQFF.

This sequence joins TRBV11-2 and TRBJ2-7; no firm D call. Per germline, CDR1 SGHAT and CDR2 FQNNGV. Trimming took 0 bases from V and 9 from J, leaving 9 bases between them. The CDR3 has 12 residues. CDR3 amino acids: CASSLEVARQYF. The CDR3 region has the DNA TGTGCCAGCAGCTTAGAAGTGGCAAGGCAGTACTTC.

The rearrangement joins TRBV3-1 (or the pseudogene TRBV3-2) to TRBJ1-1; D not resolved. CDR1 LGHDT and CDR2 YNNKEL come from the germline V gene (reference sequence). The CDR3 is 14 amino acids. The V end lost 4 bases, the J end lost 0 bases, and 9 bases lay between the germline ends. CDR3 region: CASSPGFLNTEAFF. The CDR3 DNA reads TGTGCCAGCAGCCCGGGGTTTTTGAACACTGAAGCTTTCTTT.

The chain couples TRBV9 to TRBJ2-1; TRBD2 is a possible D gene (6 bases). Looked up from germline, CDR1 is SGDLS and CDR2 is YYNGEE. V was clipped by 1 base and J by 4 bases, with 12 bases between them. The CDR3 contains 15 residues. In nucleotides, the CDR3 is TGTGCCAGCAGCGTATCGACGGGAGCTTACAATGAGCAGTTCTTC. Translated, it gives CASSVSTGAYNEQFF.

The rearrangement joins TRBV10-3 to TRBJ2-1; 10 bases agree with TRBD2. The CDR3 sequence is 14 residues long. Germline V gives CDR1 ENHRY, CDR2 SYGVKD. Germline trimming cut 3 bases from V and 8 bases from J; bases unmatched to any gene: 4. CDR3 nucleotide sequence: TGTGCCATCAGTGATGGTCTAGCGGGGGATGAGCAGTTCTTC. Its protein is CAISDGLAGDEQFF.

This rearrangement joins TRBV27 to TRBJ2-7, with 7 nucleotides matching TRBD1. V gave up 3 bases and J gave up 5 bases; unmatched junction bases: 4. There are 13 residues in the CDR3. Germline V gives CDR1 MNHEY, CDR2 SMNVEV (reference sequence). The chain's CDR3 is CASSFYRGHEQYF. The CDR3 coding sequence is TGTGCCAGCAGTTTCTACAGGGGTCACGAGCAGTACTTC.